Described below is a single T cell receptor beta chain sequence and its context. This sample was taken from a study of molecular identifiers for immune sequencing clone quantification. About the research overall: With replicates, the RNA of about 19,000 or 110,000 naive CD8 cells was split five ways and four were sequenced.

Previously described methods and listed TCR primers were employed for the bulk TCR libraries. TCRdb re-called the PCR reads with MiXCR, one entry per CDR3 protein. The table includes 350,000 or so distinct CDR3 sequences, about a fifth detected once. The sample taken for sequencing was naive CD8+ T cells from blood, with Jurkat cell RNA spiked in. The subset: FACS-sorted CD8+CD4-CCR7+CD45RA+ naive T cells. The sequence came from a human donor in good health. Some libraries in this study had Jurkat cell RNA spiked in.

CDR3 loop: CASSQEGRQSGFLSDTQYF. DNA of the CDR3: TGCGCCAGCAGCCAAGAAGGCCGCCAGTCTGGTTTTCTTAGTGATACGCAGTATTTT. V is TRBV4-1 and J is TRBJ2-3; D gene uncertain. Germline CDR1 and CDR2: MGHRA and YSYEKL. Trimming stripped 0 bases from V and 6 bases from J, with 25 bases between. CDR3 length equals 19 residues.